Shown below are 10 T cell receptor beta chains from a single sample sequenced in a study of T cell repertoires in cytomegalovirus infection. MiXCR, run by TCRdb on the reads, gives a single entry per CDR3 protein. The sample has under 150,000 distinct CDR3 sequences, under 30% seen once. Their cognate antigens are unknown. The sample comprised PBMCs, sequenced either directly or after in vitro stimulation (not recorded which). The origin of the receptors is a human donor in good health (CMV status not recorded). Some clones in this sample may be carry-over from other donors' samples.

The genes are TRBV19 and TRBJ1-1; D remains unclear. Germline V gives CDR1 LNHDA, CDR2 SQIVND (reference sequence). V gave up 3 bases and J gave up 1 base, with 12 bases separating them. This CDR3 contains 15 residues. The CDR3 reads CASSMGGYGNTEAFF. Written as DNA, the CDR3 is TGTGCCAGTAGTATGGGAGGTTACGGGAACACTGAAGCTTTCTTT.

This clonotype was seen more than once but under ten times. The chain links TRBV6-6 to TRBJ1-2, with D uncertain. This CDR3 contains 14 residues. V shed 2 bases and J shed 5 bases, with 12 bases lying between them. The V gene's germline CDR1 is MNHNY and CDR2 SVGAGI (reference sequence). Written as DNA, the CDR3 is TGTGCCAGCAGTTACAACAGAGAAGCTTATGGCTACACCTTC. This sequence encodes CASSYNREAYGYTF.

This clonotype was counted only a few times. The chain's CDR3 is CASSIGQNNQPQHF. In DNA, the CDR3 is TGTGCCAGTAGTATTGGTCAGAACAATCAGCCCCAGCATTTT. The chain is built from TRBV19 and TRBJ1-5; D unclear. Germline CDR1 and CDR2: LNHDA and SQIVND (reference sequence). The CDR3 extends over 14 amino acids. The V gene lost 3 bases and the J gene lost 3 bases, with 9 bases spanning the gap.

This clonotype was observed a few times. J is TRBJ2-2 and V is TRBV4-1, with 10 bases aligning to TRBD1. V dropped 0 bases and J dropped 7; count of bases not matched to a gene: 8. CDR1 MGHRA and CDR2 YSYEKL come from the germline V gene. The CDR3 spans 17 residues. Written as DNA, the CDR3 is TGCGCCAGCAGCCAAGATATAGGACAGGGGGATCTCGGGGAGCTGTTTTTT. It specifies CASSQDIGQGDLGELFF.

This rearrangement joins TRBV4-2 to TRBJ2-7, with D perhaps assigned TRBD1 or TRBD2 (5 bases each). The CDR3 extends over 15 amino acids. The germline CDR1 and CDR2 sequences are LGHNA and YNFKEQ. Trimming stripped 2 bases from V and 9 bases from J, with 20 bases between. The DNA for the CDR3 is TGTGCCAGCAGCCAACGAGCGTTGGGACCCGTGAGGCAGTACTTC. It encodes CASSQRALGPVRQYF.

This clonotype was observed a handful of times. The rearrangement links TRBV6-1 to TRBJ2-7, with D unclear. V lost 0 bases and J 5 bases, leaving 8 bases between the germline ends. Germline CDR1 reads MNHNS; CDR2 reads SASEGT. The CDR3 has 13 residues. DNA of the CDR3: TGTGCCAGCAGTGAAGCCCGATACAACGAGCAGTACTTC. Its protein is CASSEARYNEQYF.

This clonotype was counted a few times. The gene calls are TRBV7-9 and TRBJ2-5; D remains unclear. CDR1 SEHNR and CDR2 FQNEAQ come from the germline V gene (reference sequence). V was pared by 1 base and J by 5 bases, with 11 bases between. The CDR3 sequence is 14 residues long. Written as DNA, the CDR3 is TGTGCCAGCAGCTTAGTTCCCGGGCTGGAGACCCAGTACTTC. This codes for CASSLVPGLETQYF.

About this clonotype: Germline and junction disagree at one end, which may indicate a read error. The chain carries TRBV4-1 and TRBJ2-1; D gene unclear. CDR3 size: 13 residues. The germline gives CDR1 MGHRA, CDR2 YSYEKL. CDR3 sequence: CASSQDLGSDPFF. CDR3 nucleotides: TGTGCCAGCAGCCAAGATTTGGGCAGCGATCCGTTCTTC.

The table lists this clonotype with a few counts. The genes are TRBV7-2 and TRBJ2-1; D gene ambiguous. V lost 1 base, J lost 10 bases, and 11 bases lay in between. CDR3 length equals 13 residues. Germline loops: CDR1 SGHTA, CDR2 FQGNSA. CDR3 region: CASSLGVQTEQFF. The CDR3 bases are TGTGCCAGCAGCTTAGGGGTCCAGACCGAGCAGTTCTTC.

CDR3 sequence reads: CASSQDVGTSAQMQQYF. CDR3 DNA sequence: TGCGCCAGCAGCCAAGATGTCGGGACTAGCGCCCAAATGCAGCAGTACTTC. The chain combines TRBV4-1 with TRBJ2-7; TRBD2 agrees at 10 bases. Germline CDR1 and CDR2: MGHRA and YSYEKL. The CDR3 contains 17 residues. Losses at the gene ends were 0 bases for V and 8 bases for J; bases not matched to a gene: 13.